Below, one T cell receptor beta chain is given with its context. The sample originates from a study of cytomegalovirus exposure and HLA in healthy donors. The study ran its PCR with 60 Vbeta and 13 Jbeta primers. The data were produced by immunoSEQ multiplex PCR, yet TCRdb's version contains in-frame clones alone and is incomplete. The sample carries some 61,000 clones, around four fifths recorded once. This CDR3 has 14 residues. After removal of 6 bases from V and 3 bases from J, the junction contained 4 bases not matched to a gene. The germline V gene encodes CDR1 MNHEY and CDR2 SVGAGI. The chain links TRBV6-5 to TRBJ2-3; 9 nucleotides agree with TRBD1. Sequences were obtained from PBMCs. The receptor was isolated from a human donor in good health. In DNA form, the CDR3 reads TGTGCCAGCAGACCACAGGGGGCAACAGATACGCAGTATTTT. This gives the protein CASRPQGATDTQYF.